This entry lists 31 T cell receptor beta chains sequenced from one sample in a study of blood T cell repertoires in COVID-19. Sequencing used immunoSEQ multiplex PCR; TCRdb keeps in-frame clones, though not all of them. The sample lists hundreds of thousands of clones; 80% were seen once. The specimen was PBMCs or T cells enriched from blood (not recorded which). Receptors originate from a woman aged 40 to 55 with acute COVID-19.

V and J are TRBV7-8 and TRBJ1-2; perhaps TRBD1 as D (5 bases). The germline V gene encodes CDR1 SGHVS and CDR2 FQNEAQ. The CDR3 covers 14 residues. V was pared by 3 bases and J by 8 bases, with 16 bases between. This chain's CDR3 is CASSFLIDSYGYTF. The CDR3 coding sequence is TGTGCCAGCAGCTTCCTTATTGACAGCTACGGCTACACCTTC.

The V and J genes are TRBV9 and TRBJ2-1, with 8 bases identical to TRBD1. Germline values: CDR1 SGDLS, CDR2 YYNGEE. The V gene end was trimmed by 4 bases and the J gene end by 12 bases; junction bases not matched to a gene: 15. CDR3 length: 15 residues. CDR3 sequence: CASSSTATQGARQFF. For the CDR3, the DNA is TGTGCCAGCAGCTCCACAGCAACGCAGGGGGCGAGGCAGTTCTTC.

The chain carries TRBV10-3 and TRBJ1-4; 9 bases are a match to TRBD1. Per the germline V gene, CDR1 is ENHRY and CDR2 is SYGVKD. The CDR3 extends over 14 amino acids. V lost 11 bases to trimming and J lost 8 bases; unmatched junction nucleotides: 12. This CDR3 is CASRGDRAGEKLFF. CDR3 DNA sequence: TGTGCCTCCAGGGGGGACAGGGCGGGAGAAAAACTGTTTTTT.

V is TRBV28 and J is TRBJ1-5; D possibly corresponds to TRBD1 (6 bases). CDR1 and CDR2 (germline): MDHEN, SYDVKM. V lost 7 bases and J 0 bases, leaving 16 bases between the germline ends. This CDR3 spans 16 amino acids. In nucleotides, the CDR3 is TGTGCCAGCACTGACCGGGGGGCCCTTAGCAATCAGCCCCAGCATTTT. Residues: CASTDRGALSNQPQHF.

The chain employs TRBV7-3 and TRBJ2-1; the D gene is possibly TRBD2 (5 bases). The CDR3 extends over 14 amino acids. Germline V CDR1 and CDR2: SGHTA, FQGTGA. V shed 5 bases and J shed 6 bases, with 14 bases lying between them. The CDR3 region has the DNA TGTGCCAGCAGCGCCCGCGGAGGCGCCAATGAGCAGTTCTTC. Its protein product is CASSARGGANEQFF.

Only one count was recorded for this clone. The sample has other DNA sequences that encode this CDR3 too. The rearrangement joins TRBV28 to TRBJ1-4, with D unresolved. The CDR3 contains 12 residues. Germline lookup yields CDR1 MDHEN and CDR2 SYDVKM. V shed 2 bases and J shed 5 bases, with 3 bases lying between them. The DNA for the CDR3 is TGTGCCAGCAGTTTACGGAATGAAAAACTGTTTTTT. Translated: CASSLRNEKLFF.

Here the CDR3 DNA reads TGCGCCAGCAGCCAGGCAAAGGGAGGTAACATTCAGTACTTC. This sequence encodes CASSQAKGGNIQYF. This sequence joins TRBV4-1 and TRBJ2-4; D possibly corresponds to TRBD2 (6 bases). Per germline, CDR1 MGHRA and CDR2 YSYEKL. With 3 bases removed from V and 7 bases from J, the gap between germline ends came to 13 bases. The CDR3 is 14 amino acids.

The chain carries TRBV7-2 and TRBJ1-6; D perhaps matches TRBD1 (5 bases). Between the trimmed V and J ends, which lost 5 bases and 7 bases, there was a span of 21 bases. In germline, CDR1 is SGHTA, CDR2 FQGNSA. The CDR3 consists of 17 residues. In nucleotides, the CDR3 is TGTGCCAGCAGCCTCCAGGTGGGGGGACGGTCCAATTCACCCCTCCACTTT. It translates to CASSLQVGGRSNSPLHF.

The genes are TRBV30 and TRBJ1-1; D perhaps matches TRBD1 (5 bases). The CDR3 runs 12 residues. Trimming shortened V by 2 bases and J by 3 bases, and 7 bases separated the two germline ends. Germline CDR1 and CDR2: GTSNPN and SVGIG (reference sequence). CDR3 in DNA: TGTGCCTGGAGTACGACAGACACTGAAGCTTTCTTT. Protein sequence: CAWSTTDTEAFF.

This chain links TRBV2 with TRBJ2-2, with D perhaps matching TRBD2 (6 bases). The V and J ends lost 7 bases and 7 bases respectively, with 13 bases between them. The CDR3 is 13 residues long. The germline CDR1 and CDR2 sequences are SNHLY and FYNNEI. CDR3 DNA sequence: TGTGCCAGCATTCGGACGGGGGTCGGGGAGCTGTTTTTT. It translates to CASIRTGVGELFF. The full variable domain, completed using reference TRBV2 and TRBJ2-2, is EPEVTQTPSHQVTQMGQEVILRCVPISNHLYFYWYRQILGQKVEFLVSFYNNEISEKSEIFDDQFSVERPDGSNFTLKIRSTKLEDSAMYFCASIRTGVGELFFGEGSRLTVL.

In its sample, this clone was seen a few times. The chain recombines TRBV12-5 with TRBJ2-3, with a tentative D call TRBD1 (5 bases). The CDR3 is 13 amino acids. Per germline, CDR1 LGHNT and CDR2 FRNRAP. Deletions cut 5 bases from V and 6 bases from J, with 12 bases between. Here the CDR3 reads CASGTYRGDTQYF. The CDR3 DNA sequence: TGTGCTAGTGGTACCTATAGGGGCGATACGCAGTATTTT.

This clone was observed a handful of times. V gene TRBV2 combines with J gene TRBJ2-7, with 9 bases aligning to TRBD2. Germline assignment: CDR1 SNHLY and CDR2 FYNNEI. V was pared by 7 bases and J by 4 bases, with 2 bases of the junction left unmatched. There are 12 residues in the CDR3. The CDR3 spells CASKRGAYEQYF. The CDR3 DNA follows: TGTGCCAGCAAGCGGGGGGCGTACGAGCAGTACTTC. Supplemented by reference TRBV2 and TRBJ2-7, the full variable domain reads EPEVTQTPSHQVTQMGQEVILRCVPISNHLYFYWYRQILGQKVEFLVSFYNNEISEKSEIFDDQFSVERPDGSNFTLKIRSTKLEDSAMYFCASKRGAYEQYFGPGTRLTVT.

V usage is TRBV5-6 and J usage is TRBJ2-7, with TRBD2 identical over 10 bases. Germline-derived CDR1 and CDR2 are SGHDT and YYEEEE. The CDR3 contains 15 residues. The junction had 7 bases not matched to a gene; V was cut back by 5 bases and J by 2 bases. CDR3 region: CASRRLTSGAYEQYF. In DNA, the CDR3 is TGTGCCAGCAGGCGCCTCACTAGCGGGGCCTACGAGCAGTACTTC. Looking up the rest from reference TRBV5-6 and TRBJ2-7 gives the full variable domain: DAGVTQSPTHLIKTRGQQVTLRCSPKSGHDTVSWYQQALGQGPQFIFQYYEEEERQRGNFPDRFSGHQFPNYSSELNVNALLLGDSALYLCASRRLTSGAYEQYFGPGTRLTVT.

The chain has TRBV6-5 and TRBJ1-2; D not resolved. V lost 5 bases to trimming and J lost 3 bases, with 13 bases between them. The CDR3 spans 14 residues. Germline V gives CDR1 MNHEY, CDR2 SVGAGI. The DNA for the CDR3 is TGTGCCAGCAGTCCAGACCTAGCCGACTATGGCTACACCTTC. Translated, it gives CASSPDLADYGYTF.

The chain employs TRBV5-1 and TRBJ1-1, with 7 bases identical to TRBD1. V was clipped by 4 bases and J by 7 bases; unmatched bases: 10. Germline CDR1 and CDR2: SGHRS and YFSETQ. This CDR3 comprises 14 residues. The CDR3 nucleotides read TGCGCCAGCAGCCCCCAGGGGACAGTGAATGAAGCTTTCTTT. Translation: CASSPQGTVNEAFF.

This rearrangement joins TRBV18 to TRBJ1-2; D remains unclear. This CDR3 spans 15 amino acids. The V end lost 0 bases, the J end lost 4 bases, and 12 bases lay between the germline ends. Germline V CDR1 and CDR2: KGHSH, LQKENI. CDR3 DNA sequence: TGTGCCAGCTCACCACCTGACCCCGCGGGCTATGGCTACACCTTC. It encodes CASSPPDPAGYGYTF.

The rearrangement uses TRBV19 and TRBJ2-4; a weak D match, TRBD1 (6 bases). Germline V lookup: CDR1 LNHDA, CDR2 SQIVND (reference sequence). V gave up 1 base and J gave up 6 bases, with 19 bases separating them. The CDR3 sequence is 17 residues long. Here the CDR3 DNA reads TGTGCCAGTAGTATAGCCAGGGGCCAAGTGCGTGGAAACATTCAGTACTTC. Residues: CASSIARGQVRGNIQYF.

This clone was observed many times. This chain joins TRBV28 and TRBJ2-3; 9 bases map to TRBD2. The germline V gene has CDR1 MDHEN and CDR2 SYDVKM. After removal of 5 bases from V and 3 bases from J, the junction contained 6 bases not matched to a gene. The CDR3 totals 15 residues. The CDR3 loop reads CASSKSSGTTDTQYF. The CDR3 nucleotides read TGTGCCAGCAGTAAATCTAGCGGGACGACAGATACGCAGTATTTT.

The genes are TRBV7-9 and TRBJ1-2, with TRBD1 as a possible D gene (6 bases). Trimming stripped 4 bases from V and 1 base from J, with 25 bases between. CDR1 is SEHNR and CDR2 is FQNEAQ in the germline V gene (reference sequence). CDR3 length equals 19 residues. The CDR3 DNA is TGTGCCAGCAGCTCGGCCCAACAGGGAAGCCAGTCGCATAACTATGGCTACACCTTC. Translating gives CASSSAQQGSQSHNYGYTF.

This clone was observed once. The chain combines TRBV9 with TRBJ2-3; TRBD2 agrees at 12 bases. The CDR3 covers 15 residues. After removal of 4 bases from V and 2 bases from J, the junction contained 2 bases not matched to a gene. The germline V gene has CDR1 SGDLS and CDR2 YYNGEE. The CDR3 sequence: CASSTSGGHTDTQYF. The CDR3 DNA sequence: TGTGCCAGCAGCACTAGCGGGGGGCACACAGATACGCAGTATTTT.

The CDR3 reads CAWTRQSLRDTEAFF. CDR3 nucleotides: TGTGCCTGGACCCGACAGTCCCTAAGGGACACTGAAGCTTTCTTT. The chain is built from TRBV30 and TRBJ1-1, with D maybe TRBD1 (5 bases). The CDR3 has 15 amino acids. V lost 4 bases and J 3 bases, leaving 18 bases between the germline ends. CDR1 and CDR2 (germline): GTSNPN, SVGIG (reference sequence).

The rearrangement links TRBV18 to TRBJ2-3, with D perhaps TRBD2 (6 bases). The CDR3 covers 12 residues. V was cut by 4 bases and J by 4 bases, with 6 bases left in between. The germline V gene encodes CDR1 KGHSH and CDR2 LQKENI. CDR3 bases: TGTGCCAGCTCACGGGAGGCAGATACGCAGTATTTT. Residues: CASSREADTQYF. The full variable domain, in which reference TRBV18 and TRBJ2-3 provide the parts outside the CDR3, is NAGVMQNPRHLVRRRGQEARLRCSPMKGHSHVYWYRQLPEEGLKFMVYLQKENIIDESGMPKERFSAEFPKEGPSILRIQQVVRGDSAAYFCASSREADTQYFGPGTRLTVL.

In its sample, this clone was seen many times. The CDR3 coding sequence is TGTGCCAGCAGCTCCACAGGGGCCGGGGAGCTGTTTTTT. It is translated as CASSSTGAGELFF. The chain carries TRBV7-8 and TRBJ2-2; 7 nucleotides line up with TRBD1. Germline CDR1 SGHVS, CDR2 FQNEAQ. The CDR3 consists of 13 residues. V gave up 4 bases and J gave up 6 bases; unmatched junction bases: 2.

The chain is built from TRBV19 and TRBJ1-1; TRBD1 might be the D (5 bases). V was shortened by 4 bases and J by 4 bases, with 25 bases between the two germline ends. The CDR3 contains 18 residues. CDR1 is LNHDA and CDR2 is SQIVND in the germline V gene (reference sequence). The CDR3 is CASSTPSGGWTMGTEAFF. The CDR3 nucleotides read TGTGCCAGTAGTACCCCCTCGGGGGGATGGACAATGGGCACTGAAGCTTTCTTT.

This chain joins TRBV28 and TRBJ2-5, with 7 bases matching TRBD2. Germline V gene lookup returns CDR1 MDHEN and CDR2 SYDVKM. The J segment lost 5 bases and the V segment lost 4 bases, leaving 16 bases of the junction unmatched. The CDR3 loop spans 17 amino acids. The CDR3 protein is CASSSARISLARETQYF. The DNA of the CDR3 is TGTGCCAGCAGTTCAGCCCGTATTTCACTAGCGAGGGAGACCCAGTACTTC.

This chain links TRBV15 with TRBJ2-7; the match to TRBD2 covers 12 bases. Trimming took 1 base from V and 5 from J; bases not matched to a gene: 3. Germline V gene data show CDR1 as LNHNV and CDR2 as YYDKDF (reference sequence). The CDR3 length is 15 residues. For the CDR3, the DNA is TGTGCCACCAGCAGAGGACTAGCGGGAGTCGACGAGCAGTACTTC. Its translation: CATSRGLAGVDEQYF.

The rearrangement joins TRBV7-2 to TRBJ2-7; D remains unclear. The length of the CDR3 is 13 residues. The V end lost 2 bases, the J end lost 7 bases, and 12 bases lay between the germline ends. The germline V gene encodes CDR1 SGHTA and CDR2 FQGNSA. The DNA of the CDR3 is TGTGCCAGCAGCTTAAGCGACGCGGAGGAGCAGTACTTC. Translating gives CASSLSDAEEQYF.

J is TRBJ1-5 and V is TRBV2; the D is unclear. The CDR3 is 14 residues long. Germline V gives CDR1 SNHLY, CDR2 FYNNEI. Trimming took off 4 bases at V and 0 bases at J, with 7 bases between the two ends. CDR3 in amino acids: CASSAAYSNQPQHF. CDR3 DNA sequence: TGTGCCAGCAGTGCAGCCTATAGCAATCAGCCCCAGCATTTT. Based on the CDR3 plus reference TRBV2 and TRBJ1-5, the full variable domain is EPEVTQTPSHQVTQMGQEVILRCVPISNHLYFYWYRQILGQKVEFLVSFYNNEISEKSEIFDDQFSVERPDGSNFTLKIRSTKLEDSAMYFCASSAAYSNQPQHFGDGTRLSIL.

J is TRBJ1-2 and V is TRBV5-1, with D possibly being TRBD1 (5 bases). Germline CDR1 is SGHRS and CDR2 is YFSETQ. This CDR3 spans 13 amino acids. Trimming pared 0 bases from V and 7 bases from J, leaving 10 bases between. DNA of the CDR3: TGCGCCAGCAGCTTGGAGGGGCTAGGTGGCTACACCTTC. Residues: CASSLEGLGGYTF.

This clone was found once. The genes are TRBV3-1 (or the pseudogene TRBV3-2) and TRBJ2-1; D not certain. Per the germline V gene, CDR1 is LGHDT and CDR2 is YNNKEL (reference sequence). Trimming shortened V by 1 base and J by 5 bases, and 9 bases separated the two germline ends. CDR3 length: 14 amino acids. In DNA form, the CDR3 reads TGTGCCAGCAGCCAAGGAGGTAATCACAATGAGCAGTTCTTC. Protein sequence: CASSQGGNHNEQFF.

The CDR3 spells CASSLGEASQYF. DNA of the CDR3: TGTGCCAGCAGCTTAGGGGAGGCAAGCCAGTACTTC. The chain carries TRBV7-8 and TRBJ2-7; tentatively, D is TRBD2 (6 bases). Germline V gives CDR1 SGHVS, CDR2 FQNEAQ. V lost 1 base and J lost 10, with 11 bases in between. There are 12 residues in the CDR3.